These 27 T cell receptor beta chains share one sample of origin, sequenced in a study of blood T cells in healthy people across ages. A second PCR of about 6 to 11 cycles used a sample-barcoded 5' primer and a J-beta primer mix. MiXCR, run by TCRdb on the 5' RACE reads, gives a single entry per CDR3 protein. This sample yields around 800,000 distinct CDR3 sequences, of which 35% to 50% are seen a single time; 15% to 20% belongs to the top ten. The sequenced sample was blood. These receptor sequences come from a man at least 80 years old in good health.

This clonotype was seen a single time. The V gene is TRBV6-6, the J gene TRBJ2-7; D gene unclear. The CDR3 spans 13 residues. Germline CDR1 is MNHNY and CDR2 is SVGAGI (reference sequence). V was clipped by 2 bases and J by 3 bases, with 8 bases between them. Here the CDR3 DNA reads TGTGCCAGCAGTTACCAAGAGAACTACGAGCAGTACTTC. Amino acids: CASSYQENYEQYF.

The rearrangement links TRBV2 to TRBJ2-1, with 9 bases that match TRBD2. The germline gives CDR1 SNHLY, CDR2 FYNNEI. V lost 6 bases to trimming and J lost 4 bases; unmatched junction nucleotides: 7. This CDR3 comprises 15 residues. The DNA of the CDR3 is TGTGCCAGCAGAATAGCGGGAGAAGCGTACAATGAGCAGTTCTTC. This sequence encodes CASRIAGEAYNEQFF.

This chain uses TRBV4-1 with TRBJ1-5; a weak D match, TRBD1 (6 bases). This CDR3 has 15 amino acids. The germline V and J ends were trimmed by 0 bases and 4 bases, with 10 bases remaining between them. CDR1 and CDR2 from the germline V gene are MGHRA and YSYEKL. DNA for the CDR3: TGCGCCAGCAGCCAAGATCCAGGGGTGAATCAGCCCCAGCATTTT. Translated: CASSQDPGVNQPQHF.

This rearrangement joins TRBV6-5 to TRBJ2-7; maybe TRBD2 (6 bases). This CDR3 is built from 14 residues. Looked up from germline, CDR1 is MNHEY and CDR2 is SVGAGI. Trimming took off 1 base at V and 3 bases at J, with 10 bases between the two ends. CDR3 nucleotide sequence: TGTGCCAGCAGTTACTTCGCGGGGCACTACGAGCAGTACTTC. Translation: CASSYFAGHYEQYF.

The V call is TRBV2, the J call TRBJ2-5; TRBD2 aligns across 7 bases. The V gene's germline CDR1 is SNHLY and CDR2 FYNNEI. The J segment lost 4 bases and the V segment lost 7 bases, leaving 6 bases of the junction unmatched. The CDR3 has 13 amino acids. The CDR3 region is CASNRGSRETQYF. In DNA form, the CDR3 reads TGTGCCAGCAATCGCGGGAGTCGAGAGACCCAGTACTTC.

This clonotype was detected many times. The chain joins TRBV10-3 to TRBJ2-1; TRBD1 aligns across 10 bases. CDR1 is ENHRY, CDR2 SYGVKD, per germline. Trimming took 3 bases from V and 4 from J; bases not matched to a gene: 12. The CDR3 runs to 18 residues. DNA for the CDR3: TGTGCCATCAGTGACCCTTATAAGGGACAGGGGACGTACAATGAGCAGTTCTTC. Translated, it gives CAISDPYKGQGTYNEQFF.

The sample holds many counts of this clonotype. This sequence joins TRBV7-8 and TRBJ2-7; 10 bases match TRBD2. The trim removed 5 bases at V and 2 bases at J, leaving 6 bases unmatched. The CDR3 runs to 15 residues. CDR1 is SGHVS, CDR2 FQNEAQ, per germline. The CDR3 loop is CASSTMTSGPYEQYF. The CDR3 nucleotides read TGTGCCAGCAGCACAATGACTAGCGGGCCCTACGAGCAGTACTTC.

The chain employs TRBV20-1 and TRBJ2-7; TRBD1 might be the D (6 bases). Between the trimmed V and J ends, which lost 0 bases and 3 bases, there was a span of 15 bases. The V gene's germline CDR1 is DFQATT and CDR2 SNEGSKA (reference sequence). The CDR3 is made up of 15 amino acids. The CDR3 sequence: CSARDLQGRGYEQYF. The CDR3, as DNA: TGCAGTGCTAGAGATCTCCAAGGCAGGGGCTACGAGCAGTACTTC.

CDR3 amino acids: CASSPGQGFDTDTQYF. The CDR3 region has the DNA TGCGCCAGCAGCCCGGGACAGGGATTTGACACAGATACGCAGTATTTT. The J gene is TRBJ2-3, the V gene TRBV5-1, with 9 bases that match TRBD1. Trimming removed 4 bases from V and 2 bases from J; junction bases left unmatched: 8. This CDR3 has 16 amino acids. Germline-derived CDR1 and CDR2 are SGHRS and YFSETQ.

About this clonotype: This may stem from a read error, because a much larger clone lies one nucleotide away. Written as DNA, the CDR3 is TGCAGTGCTAGAGCTAGCTGGAGGTTTGGCACAGATACGCAGTATTTT. Translated: CSARASWRFGTDTQYF. V gene TRBV20-1 combines with J gene TRBJ2-3; maybe TRBD2 (5 bases). CDR1 DFQATT and CDR2 SNEGSKA come from the germline V gene (reference sequence). CDR3 length: 16 amino acids. The germline V and J ends were trimmed by 1 base and 1 base, with 15 bases remaining between them.

This clonotype came up a few times. V gene TRBV29-1 combines with J gene TRBJ2-3; 7 bases fit TRBD2. CDR1 is SQVTM and CDR2 is ANQGSEA in the germline V gene. This CDR3 spans 12 amino acids. The V and J ends lost 6 bases and 4 bases, in that order; junction bases with no gene match: 4. CDR3 nucleotides: TGCAGCGTGCCACTAGCGCCAGATACGCAGTATTTT. The encoded protein is CSVPLAPDTQYF.

The chain links TRBV7-2 to TRBJ1-6; D not resolved. Between the trimmed V and J ends, which lost 4 bases and 11 bases, there was a span of 18 bases. The CDR3 contains 15 residues. Germline V lookup: CDR1 SGHTA, CDR2 FQGNSA. The CDR3 region has the DNA TGTGCCAGCAGCTCCCAGAGGCCGGGCTCCCCACCCCTCCACTTT. As protein: CASSSQRPGSPPLHF.

The chain employs TRBV6-6 and TRBJ2-5; 7 positions agree with TRBD1. Germline V CDR1 and CDR2: MNHNY, SVGAGI (reference sequence). The CDR3 has 14 amino acids. Trimming took 0 bases from V and 2 from J; bases not matched to a gene: 0. The CDR3 here is CASSYSQGQETQYF. Here the CDR3 DNA reads TGTGCCAGCAGTTACTCACAGGGGCAAGAGACCCAGTACTTC.

This rearrangement joins TRBV29-1 to TRBJ2-7; possible D gene TRBD2, 6 bases. Trimming took 3 bases from V and 7 from J, leaving 25 bases between them. Germline CDR1 is SQVTM and CDR2 is ANQGSEA. The CDR3 length is 16 residues. The CDR3, as DNA: TGCAGCGTTGAGTTCCTAGCGCTTAGCTCCTACAATGAGCAGTACTTC. Translation: CSVEFLALSSYNEQYF.

The rearrangement links TRBV6-6 to TRBJ2-3; D remains unclear. Trimming cost V 2 bases and J 6 bases, with 3 bases left between them. From germline, CDR1 is MNHNY and CDR2 SVGAGI (reference sequence). CDR3 length: 11 residues. This chain's CDR3 is CASSYMDTQYF. As DNA, the CDR3 is TGTGCCAGCAGTTACATGGATACGCAGTATTTT.

There are many counts of this clonotype. The rearrangement joins TRBV29-1 to TRBJ2-1; no clear D gene. Germline V gives CDR1 SQVTM, CDR2 ANQGSEA. The ends were cut back, 3 bases at V and 6 bases at J, with 18 bases in the middle. The CDR3 has 15 residues. The CDR3 here is CSVEVGSAGSNEQFF. The CDR3, as DNA: TGCAGCGTTGAGGTAGGCTCAGCAGGTAGCAATGAGCAGTTCTTC.

The gene calls are TRBV2 and TRBJ2-7; 7 bases are shared with TRBD1. V was clipped by 1 base and J by 7 bases; unmatched bases: 13. Looked up from germline, CDR1 is SNHLY and CDR2 is FYNNEI. The CDR3 is 16 residues long. CDR3: CASSEVVQGTYNEQYF. The CDR3 DNA reads TGTGCCAGCAGTGAAGTGGTACAGGGGACCTACAATGAGCAGTACTTC.

A remark on this clonotype: Just one base apart from a much larger clone, this may be a read error. The chain is built from TRBV19 and TRBJ2-1; 8 bases are shared with TRBD2. Trimming cost V 5 bases and J 5 bases; bases outside gene matches: 11. Germline V gene sequence: CDR1 LNHDA, CDR2 SQIVND (reference sequence). The CDR3 length is 16 residues. The CDR3 DNA follows: TGTGCCAGTAGTCGTTCACTAGCGGACCTTGACAATGAGCAGTTCTTC. This translates into CASSRSLADLDNEQFF.

This clonotype was picked up a small number of times. CDR3 protein: CASSGGSNEQFF. The CDR3 DNA sequence: TGTGCCAGCAGTGGGGGTAGCAATGAGCAGTTCTTC. V usage is TRBV2 and J usage is TRBJ2-1, with D hard to call. Germline CDR1 reads SNHLY; CDR2 reads FYNNEI. The V gene lost 4 bases and the J gene lost 6 bases, with 7 bases spanning the gap. The CDR3 contains 12 residues.

The chain combines TRBV6-6 with TRBJ1-4; no clear D. Looked up from germline, CDR1 is MNHNY and CDR2 is SVGAGI (reference sequence). V gave up 9 bases and J gave up 4 bases, with 9 bases separating them. The CDR3 contains 12 residues. CDR3 bases: TGTGCCAGTTTTGCGTTTAATGAAAAACTGTTTTTT. It yields the protein CASFAFNEKLFF.

The chain recombines TRBV27 with TRBJ2-7; 8 nucleotides agree with TRBD1. The CDR3 loop spans 16 amino acids. Unmatched junction bases numbered 10, after V lost 6 bases and J lost 0 bases. From germline, CDR1 is MNHEY and CDR2 SMNVEV (reference sequence). CDR3 in DNA: TGTGCCAGCAGGATATCAGGGGGCCTAAGCTCCTACGAGCAGTACTTC. The encoded protein is CASRISGGLSSYEQYF.

This clonotype has only a few counts. The rearrangement joins TRBV7-2 to TRBJ1-2, with a weak D call TRBD1 (6 bases). CDR3 length: 14 amino acids. Trimming removed 3 bases from V and 4 bases from J, with 12 bases in between. Germline V gene sequence: CDR1 SGHTA, CDR2 FQGNSA. CDR3 nucleotides: TGTGCCAGCAGCTTTGCAGGGGCTGGCTATGGCTACACCTTC. It is translated as CASSFAGAGYGYTF.

The chain couples TRBV6-5 to TRBJ2-1, with D perhaps matching TRBD2 (5 bases). CDR3 size: 14 residues. Trimming took 5 bases from V and 13 from J, leaving 21 bases between them. Germline V lookup: CDR1 MNHEY, CDR2 SVGAGI. CDR3 loop: CASSDAFSEETQFF. DNA for the CDR3: TGTGCCAGCAGTGACGCCTTTAGCGAGGAGACCCAGTTCTTC.

V usage is TRBV7-9 and J usage is TRBJ2-3, with D perhaps being TRBD1 or TRBD2 (6 bases each). The CDR3 covers 15 residues. The germline V gene has CDR1 SEHNR and CDR2 FQNEAQ (reference sequence). Trimming stripped 4 bases from V and 0 bases from J, with 11 bases between. Here the CDR3 DNA reads TGTGCCAGCAGCTACATGGGGGGCAGCACAGATACGCAGTATTTT. This encodes CASSYMGGSTDTQYF.

The chain employs TRBV7-9 and TRBJ2-1, with unresolved D. V gave up 2 bases and J gave up 4 bases, with 27 bases separating them. This CDR3 contains 20 residues. Germline assignment: CDR1 SEHNR and CDR2 FQNEAQ (reference sequence). In DNA form, the CDR3 reads TGTGCCAGCAGCTTATTGGAGTCCAAGGGCGGCGACGCTCTTTACAATGAGCAGTTCTTC. This codes for CASSLLESKGGDALYNEQFF.

V gene TRBV7-2 combines with J gene TRBJ1-4; D possibly corresponds to TRBD1 (5 bases). This CDR3 has 15 residues. The germline V gene has CDR1 SGHTA and CDR2 FQGNSA. V lost 1 base to trimming and J lost 3 bases, with 9 bases between them. The CDR3 coding sequence is TGTGCCAGCAGCTTAGTTGGGGACTCTAATGAAAAACTGTTTTTT. Protein product: CASSLVGDSNEKLFF.

With respect to this clonotype: The junction and the germline gene differ at one end; a read error may be behind it. The chain links TRBV6-1 to TRBJ2-5; maybe TRBD2 (7 bases). The germline V gene has CDR1 MNHNS and CDR2 SASEGT. The CDR3 sequence is 16 residues long. CDR3 in amino acids: CASSELVAGGQEAQYF. The CDR3 coding sequence is TGTGCCAGCAGTGAGTTAGTGGCCGGGGGGCAAGAGGCCCAGTACTTC.